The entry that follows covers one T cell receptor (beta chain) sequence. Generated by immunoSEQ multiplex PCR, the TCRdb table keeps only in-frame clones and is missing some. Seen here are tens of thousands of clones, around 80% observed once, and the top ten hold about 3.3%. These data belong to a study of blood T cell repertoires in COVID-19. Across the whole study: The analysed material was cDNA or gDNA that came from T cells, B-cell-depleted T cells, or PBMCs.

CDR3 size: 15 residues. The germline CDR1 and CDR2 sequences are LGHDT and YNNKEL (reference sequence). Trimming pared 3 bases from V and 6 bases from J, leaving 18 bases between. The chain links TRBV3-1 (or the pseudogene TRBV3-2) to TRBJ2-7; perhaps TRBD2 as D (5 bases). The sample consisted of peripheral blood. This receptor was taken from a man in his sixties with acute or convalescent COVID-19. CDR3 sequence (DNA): TGTGCCAGCAGCCAGAGCCCAACTAGTAACGGCGAGCAGTACTTC. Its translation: CASSQSPTSNGEQYF.